Included here is one T cell receptor (beta chain) sequence, with context. It lacks a known antigen. No per-base quality is available; no much larger clone lies one base away. V is pruned by 5 bases and J by 1 base, leaving 7 bases of the junction without a gene match. Per the germline V gene (reference sequence), MNHEY is the CDR1 and SMNVEV is the CDR2. The cysteine opens and the phenylalanine closes a CDR3 of 15 amino acids. Here the CDR3 DNA is all that survives: 45 bases in frame from base 1. This specimen belongs to a study of blood T cell repertoires in COVID-19 (dated by TCRdb to 2019 to 2021). Background on the whole study: The collaborator samples originated in the United States, Italy and Spain and spanned the acute and convalescent phases of COVID-19. Where HLA class I and class II types were available, the types were taken from metadata supplied by the sample provider, not from assay-based typing. A de-identified subject ID, COVID-19 status, age in years and sex were almost always included in the sample metadata. Deeply sampled blood TCRbeta repertoires from subjects exposed to, actively infected with, or recovered from COVID-19 were included in the dataset. Samples came from the ongoing ImmuneRACE study (first 160 participants) plus 1,254 subjects from 6 global collaborators. The prospective study material was composed of cDNA or gDNA derived from T cells, B-cell-depleted T cells, or PBMCs. A freely available public database, intended as a resource for researchers studying the immune response to SARS-CoV-2, is where the repertoires were released. Results the study describes overall, beyond this receptor: The quantity of clinical and demographic metadata differed by source and by participant and was supplied without curation.

The immunoSEQ Assay, a bias-controlled multiplex PCR, was used to amplify TCRbeta CDR3 regions from genomic DNA. The authors processed their data as follows. Within the assay, amplification of reference gene primers was used to estimate how many nucleated cells each sample contained. To quantify the absolute abundance of each unique TCRbeta CDR3 rearrangement, sequence reads were collapsed and filtered. For each sample, productive Simpson clonality was calculated as the square root of Simpson's diversity index over productive rearrangements. As stored in TCRdb, this immuneACCESS dataset retains in-frame rearrangements with V and J assigned. A fraction of the clones does not appear; measured against another copy, unresolved V genes explain less than half of the discrepancy, and the remainder lacks a known reason. V and J calls plus clone size are reproduced from that table; the DNA served to infer D and trimming. Counted in this sample were around 200,000 clones; approximately 84% of them appeared once. Of the sample, around 5.2% is held by the ten largest clones.

Whole blood was collected in K2EDTA tubes by collaborating institutions according to the institutions' own protocols. For TCRbeta analysis, collaborators shipped samples in one of three forms: frozen whole blood, isolated PBMCs, or DNA extracted from either of those sample types. This receptor was identified in a woman aged 80 or over with acute or convalescent COVID-19. Material for sequencing was peripheral blood. Recombination joined TRBV27 with TRBJ2-5, with TRBD1 identical over 7 junction bases. The CDR3 has the sequence CASSARDSLQETQYF. The nucleotide sequence reads TGTGCCAGCAGTGCCAGGGACAGCCTCCAAGAGACCCAGTACTTC.